This T cell receptor beta chain was sequenced for a study of blood T cell repertoires in COVID-19. Across the study: From T cells, B-cell-depleted T cells, or PBMCs came the material, which was cDNA or gDNA.

Libraries were prepared by immunoSEQ multiplex PCR; TCRdb keeps only in-frame clonotypes and omits some of them. The sample includes roughly 56,000 clones, 85% of them seen just once. There are 16 residues in the CDR3. Germline-derived CDR1 and CDR2 are MNHEY and SVGEGT. Trimming cost V 2 bases and J 7 bases, with 18 bases left between them. This clonotype was sampled from a human donor in a cohort sampled during active COVID-19. This chain joins TRBV6-2 or TRBV6-3 and TRBJ1-5, with a possible D match to TRBD1 (6 bases). Sequencing was performed on peripheral blood. CDR3 nucleotide sequence: TGTGCCAGCAGTTACCCTGGGGGGGGCGCATCCCAGCCCCAGCATTTT. This codes for CASSYPGGGASQPQHF.